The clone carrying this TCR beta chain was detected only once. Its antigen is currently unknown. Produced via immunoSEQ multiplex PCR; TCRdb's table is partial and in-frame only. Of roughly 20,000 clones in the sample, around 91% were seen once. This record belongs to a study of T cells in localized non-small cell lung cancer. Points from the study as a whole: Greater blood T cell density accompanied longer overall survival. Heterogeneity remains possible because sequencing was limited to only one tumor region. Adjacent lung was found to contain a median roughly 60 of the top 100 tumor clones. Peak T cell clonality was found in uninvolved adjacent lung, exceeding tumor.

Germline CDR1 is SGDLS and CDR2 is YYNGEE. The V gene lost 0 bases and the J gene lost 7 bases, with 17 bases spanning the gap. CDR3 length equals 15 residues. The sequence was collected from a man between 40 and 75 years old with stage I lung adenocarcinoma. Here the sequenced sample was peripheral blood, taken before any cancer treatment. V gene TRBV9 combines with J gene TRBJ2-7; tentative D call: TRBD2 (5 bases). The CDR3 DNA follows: TGTGCCAGCAGCGTAGGCAGCGGTTCCTCTCGGGAGCAGTACTTC. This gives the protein CASSVGSGSSREQYF.